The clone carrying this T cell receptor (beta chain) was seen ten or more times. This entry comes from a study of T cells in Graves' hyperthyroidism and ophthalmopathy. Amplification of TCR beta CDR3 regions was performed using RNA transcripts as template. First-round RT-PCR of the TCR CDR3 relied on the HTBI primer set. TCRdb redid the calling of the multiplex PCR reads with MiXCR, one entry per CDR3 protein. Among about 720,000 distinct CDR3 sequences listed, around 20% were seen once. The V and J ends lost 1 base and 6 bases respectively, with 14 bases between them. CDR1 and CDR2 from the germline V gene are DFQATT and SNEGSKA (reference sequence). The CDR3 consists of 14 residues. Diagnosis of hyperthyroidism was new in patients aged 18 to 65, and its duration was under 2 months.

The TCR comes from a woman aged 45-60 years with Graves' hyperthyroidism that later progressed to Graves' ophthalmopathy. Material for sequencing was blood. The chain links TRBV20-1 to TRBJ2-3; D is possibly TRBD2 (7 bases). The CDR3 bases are TGCAGTGCTAGAGTGGGGAGGGGGTGGGATACGCAGTATTTT. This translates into CSARVGRGWDTQYF.